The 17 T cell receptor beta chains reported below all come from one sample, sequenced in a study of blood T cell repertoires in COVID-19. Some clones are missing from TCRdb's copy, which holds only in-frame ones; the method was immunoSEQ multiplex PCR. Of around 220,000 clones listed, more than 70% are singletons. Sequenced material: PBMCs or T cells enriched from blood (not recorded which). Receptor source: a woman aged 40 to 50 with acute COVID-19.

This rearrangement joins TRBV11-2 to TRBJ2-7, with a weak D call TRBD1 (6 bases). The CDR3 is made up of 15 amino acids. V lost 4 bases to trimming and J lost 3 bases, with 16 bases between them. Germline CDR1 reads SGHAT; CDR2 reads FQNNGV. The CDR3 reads CASSSGTGQLYEQYF. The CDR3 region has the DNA TGTGCCAGCAGCTCCGGAACAGGACAGCTCTACGAGCAGTACTTC.

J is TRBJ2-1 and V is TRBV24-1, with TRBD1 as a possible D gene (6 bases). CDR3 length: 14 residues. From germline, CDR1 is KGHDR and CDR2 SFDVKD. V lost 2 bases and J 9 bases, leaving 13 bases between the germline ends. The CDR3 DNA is TGTGCCACCAGTGATTCGATAAGGGGGACTGAGCAGTTCTTC. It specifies CATSDSIRGTEQFF.

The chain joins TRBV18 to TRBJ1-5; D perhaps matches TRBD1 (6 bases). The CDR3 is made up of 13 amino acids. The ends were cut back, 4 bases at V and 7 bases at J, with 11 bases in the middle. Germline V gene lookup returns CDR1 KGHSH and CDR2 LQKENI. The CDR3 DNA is TGTGCCAGCTCACAGGGGGGGGACCAGCCCCAGCATTTT. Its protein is CASSQGGDQPQHF.

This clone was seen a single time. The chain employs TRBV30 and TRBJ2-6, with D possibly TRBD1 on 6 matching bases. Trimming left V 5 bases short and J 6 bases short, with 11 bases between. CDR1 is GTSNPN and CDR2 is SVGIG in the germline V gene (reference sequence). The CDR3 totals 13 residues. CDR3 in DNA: TGTGCCTGGGGGGGCGCTTCGGCCAACGTCCTGACTTTC. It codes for CAWGGASANVLTF.

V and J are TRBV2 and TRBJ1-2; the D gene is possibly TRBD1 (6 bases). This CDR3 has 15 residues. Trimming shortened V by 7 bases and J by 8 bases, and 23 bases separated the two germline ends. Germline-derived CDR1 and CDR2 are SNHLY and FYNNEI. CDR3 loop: CASTDPQGYVGGYTF. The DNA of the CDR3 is TGTGCCAGCACCGACCCCCAGGGGTATGTTGGGGGCTACACCTTC. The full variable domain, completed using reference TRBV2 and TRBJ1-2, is EPEVTQTPSHQVTQMGQEVILRCVPISNHLYFYWYRQILGQKVEFLVSFYNNEISEKSEIFDDQFSVERPDGSNFTLKIRSTKLEDSAMYFCASTDPQGYVGGYTFGSGTRLTVV.

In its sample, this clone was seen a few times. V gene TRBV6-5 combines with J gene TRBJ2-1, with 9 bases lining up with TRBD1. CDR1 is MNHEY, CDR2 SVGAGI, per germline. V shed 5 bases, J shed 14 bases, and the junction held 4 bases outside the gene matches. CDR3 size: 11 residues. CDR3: CASSHRGPEFF. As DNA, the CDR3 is TGTGCCAGCAGTCACAGGGGGCCTGAGTTCTTC.

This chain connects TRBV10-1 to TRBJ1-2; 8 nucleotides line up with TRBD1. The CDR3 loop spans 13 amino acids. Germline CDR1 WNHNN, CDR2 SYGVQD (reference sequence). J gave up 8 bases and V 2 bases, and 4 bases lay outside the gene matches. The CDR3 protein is CASSERPGGGYTF. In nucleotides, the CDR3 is TGCGCCAGCAGTGAGAGGCCAGGGGGCGGCTACACCTTC.

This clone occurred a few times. CDR3 coding DNA: TGTGCCAGCAGTTTCCACCGGGGGACAGGTCCAGGAGCCCAGCATTTT. It encodes CASSFHRGTGPGAQHF. The chain carries TRBV28 and TRBJ1-5; 8 bases are a match to TRBD1. V lost 3 bases to trimming and J lost 11 bases; unmatched junction nucleotides: 15. Germline V CDR1 and CDR2: MDHEN, SYDVKM. The CDR3 has 16 residues.

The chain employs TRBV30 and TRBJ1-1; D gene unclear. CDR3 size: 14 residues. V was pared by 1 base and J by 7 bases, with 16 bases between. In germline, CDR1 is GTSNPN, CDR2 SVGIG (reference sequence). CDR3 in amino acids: CAWSAGGETSEAFF. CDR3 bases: TGTGCCTGGAGTGCCGGTGGAGAAACGAGTGAAGCTTTCTTT.

The CDR3 region is CASSRQVLKQYF. The CDR3 DNA is TGTGCCAGCAGCCGACAGGTTCTGAAGCAGTACTTC. The chain is built from TRBV28 and TRBJ2-7; D is possibly TRBD1 (6 bases). This CDR3 is built from 12 residues. Germline CDR1 and CDR2: MDHEN and SYDVKM. V was clipped by 6 bases and J by 8 bases, with 14 bases between them. The whole variable domain, filled in from reference TRBV28 and TRBJ2-7, reads DVKVTQSSRYLVKRTGEKVFLECVQDMDHENMFWYRQDPGLGLRLIYFSYDVKMKEKGDIPEGYSVSREKKERFSLILESASTNQTSMYLCASSRQVLKQYFGPGTRLTVT.

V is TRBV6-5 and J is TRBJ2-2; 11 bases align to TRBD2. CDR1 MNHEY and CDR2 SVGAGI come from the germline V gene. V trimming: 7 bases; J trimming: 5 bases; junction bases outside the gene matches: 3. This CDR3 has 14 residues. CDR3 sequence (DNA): TGTGCCAGCACCATAGCGGGAGGGACCGGGGAGCTGTTTTTT. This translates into CASTIAGGTGELFF.

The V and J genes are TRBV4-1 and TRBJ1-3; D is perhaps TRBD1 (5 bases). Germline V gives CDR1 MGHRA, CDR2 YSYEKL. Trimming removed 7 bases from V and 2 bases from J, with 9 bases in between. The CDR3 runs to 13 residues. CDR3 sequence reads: CASNSGPGNTIYF. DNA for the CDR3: TGCGCCAGCAATTCAGGGCCTGGAAACACCATATATTTT.

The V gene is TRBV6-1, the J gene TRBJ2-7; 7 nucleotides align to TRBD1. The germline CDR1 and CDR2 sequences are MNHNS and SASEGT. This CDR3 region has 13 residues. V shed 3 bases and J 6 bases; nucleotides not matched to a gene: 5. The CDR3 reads CASSDRQGTEQYF. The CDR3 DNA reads TGTGCCAGCAGTGACAGACAGGGAACCGAGCAGTACTTC.

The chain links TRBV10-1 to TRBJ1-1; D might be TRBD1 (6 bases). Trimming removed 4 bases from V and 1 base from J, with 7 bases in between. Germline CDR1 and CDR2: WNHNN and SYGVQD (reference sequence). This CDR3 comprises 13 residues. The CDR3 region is CASSGQANTEAFF. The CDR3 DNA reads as TGCGCCAGCAGTGGACAGGCGAACACTGAAGCTTTCTTT.

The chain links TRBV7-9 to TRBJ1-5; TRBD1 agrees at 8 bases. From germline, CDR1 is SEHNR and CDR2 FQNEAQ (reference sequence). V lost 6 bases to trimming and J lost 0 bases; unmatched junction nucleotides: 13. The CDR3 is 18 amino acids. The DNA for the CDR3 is TGTGCCAGCAGAGAGCTGGTAGACAGGGGCCCTAGCAATCAGCCCCAGCATTTT. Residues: CASRELVDRGPSNQPQHF.

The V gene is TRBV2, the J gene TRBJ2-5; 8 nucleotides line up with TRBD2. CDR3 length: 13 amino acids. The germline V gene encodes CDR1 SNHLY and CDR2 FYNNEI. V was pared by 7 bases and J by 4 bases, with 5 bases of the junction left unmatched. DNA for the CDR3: TGTGCCAGCAACCCGGGACTAGGAGAGACCCAGTACTTC. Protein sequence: CASNPGLGETQYF.

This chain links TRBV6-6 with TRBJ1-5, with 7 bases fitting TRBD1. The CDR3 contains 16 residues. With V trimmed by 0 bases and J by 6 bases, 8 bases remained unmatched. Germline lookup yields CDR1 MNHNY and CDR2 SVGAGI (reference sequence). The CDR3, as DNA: TGTGCCAGCAGTTACTCGAGTCAGGGGGTTGGTCAGCCCCAGCATTTT. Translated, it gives CASSYSSQGVGQPQHF.